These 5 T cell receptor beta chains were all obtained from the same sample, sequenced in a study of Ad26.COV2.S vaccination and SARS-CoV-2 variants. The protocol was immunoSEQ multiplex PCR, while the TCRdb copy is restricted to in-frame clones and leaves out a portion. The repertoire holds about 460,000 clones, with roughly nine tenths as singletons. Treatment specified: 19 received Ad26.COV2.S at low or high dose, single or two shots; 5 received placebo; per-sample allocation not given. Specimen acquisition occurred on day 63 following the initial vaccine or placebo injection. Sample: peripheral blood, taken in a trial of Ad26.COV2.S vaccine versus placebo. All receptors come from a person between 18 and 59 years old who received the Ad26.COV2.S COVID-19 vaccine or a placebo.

The CDR3 bases are TGCAGCGTTGAAGATCCCGGGGTTCGGGGCCAAGAGACCCAGTACTTC. Encoded protein: CSVEDPGVRGQETQYF. V usage is TRBV29-1 and J usage is TRBJ2-5; D perhaps matches TRBD2 (5 bases). The V gene's germline CDR1 is SQVTM and CDR2 ANQGSEA. CDR3 length: 16 residues. Trimming removed 0 bases at V and 1 base at J, with 15 bases between.

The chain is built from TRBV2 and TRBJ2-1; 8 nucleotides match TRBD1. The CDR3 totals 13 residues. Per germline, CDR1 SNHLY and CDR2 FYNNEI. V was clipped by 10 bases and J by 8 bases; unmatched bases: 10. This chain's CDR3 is CATAPGGWDEQFF. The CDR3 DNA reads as TGTGCCACCGCGCCAGGGGGCTGGGATGAGCAGTTCTTC.

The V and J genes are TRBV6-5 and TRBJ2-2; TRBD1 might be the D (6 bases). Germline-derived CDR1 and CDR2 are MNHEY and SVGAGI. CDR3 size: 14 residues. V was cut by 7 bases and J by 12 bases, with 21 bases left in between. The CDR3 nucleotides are TGTGCCAGCATTGGGTCAGGGGCCCGGAGAAAGCTGTTTTTT. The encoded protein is CASIGSGARRKLFF.

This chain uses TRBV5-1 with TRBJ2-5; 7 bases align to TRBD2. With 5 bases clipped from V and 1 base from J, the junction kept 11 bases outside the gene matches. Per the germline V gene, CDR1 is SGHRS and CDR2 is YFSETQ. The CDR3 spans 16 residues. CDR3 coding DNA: TGCGCCAGCAGGTTTGAGAAGCGGGGACCCCAAGAGACCCAGTACTTC. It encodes CASRFEKRGPQETQYF. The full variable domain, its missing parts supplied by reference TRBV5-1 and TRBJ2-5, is KAGVTQTPRYLIKTRGQQVTLSCSPISGHRSVSWYQQTPGQGLQFLFEYFSETQRNKGNFPGRFSGRQFSNSRSEMNVSTLELGDSALYLCASRFEKRGPQETQYFGPGTRLLVL.

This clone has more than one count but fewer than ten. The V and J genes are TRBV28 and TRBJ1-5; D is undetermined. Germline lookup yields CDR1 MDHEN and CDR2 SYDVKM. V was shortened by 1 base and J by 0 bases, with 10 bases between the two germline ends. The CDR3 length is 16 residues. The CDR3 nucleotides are TGTGCCAGCAGTTTATTATCGCATTATAGCAATCAGCCCCAGCATTTT. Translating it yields CASSLLSHYSNQPQHF.